A single T cell receptor beta chain is shown here with its context. Here immunoSEQ multiplex PCR was the method, and the copy in TCRdb shows in-frame clones only, minus some. The sample includes 130,000 or so clones, approximately 94% seen only once; the top ten take roughly 1%. The sample comes from a study of OX40 agonist ivuxolimab in advanced cancers. About the research overall: In three patients, partial responses were observed, one with hepatocellular carcinoma and two with cutaneous melanoma.

The CDR3 has 16 residues. Germline trimming cut 2 bases from V and 10 bases from J; bases unmatched to any gene: 12. Looked up from germline, CDR1 is MNHEY and CDR2 is SVGAGI. The material was CD4+ or CD8+ T cells sorted from blood, obtained in a trial of the OX40 agonist ivuxolimab. The chain recombines TRBV6-5 with TRBJ2-1, with 9 bases fitting TRBD2. The clonotype comes from an adult with an advanced solid tumor such as melanoma, head and neck, liver or kidney cancer. In nucleotides, the CDR3 is TGTGCCAGCAGTTACGAGGCGGGAGGGCCGGGGAACGAGCAGTTCTTC. It encodes CASSYEAGGPGNEQFF.